The present TCR beta chain was sequenced within a study of OX40 agonist ivuxolimab in advanced cancers. Overall study context: Allowance was made for prior anti-PD-1, anti-PD-L1 or anti-CTLA-4 therapy, and about 37% had some. Three individuals attained partial responses, comprising one hepatocellular carcinoma case and two cutaneous melanoma cases. Study-level findings and limits: CD8+ T cells were the subset that, on average, had more expanded clones than CD4+.

The protocol was immunoSEQ multiplex PCR, while the TCRdb copy is restricted to in-frame clones and leaves out a portion. Of 50,000 to 75,000 clones in the sample, around 75% are singletons; the top ten hold about 1.2%. As regards this clone: Its specificity is not known.

Trimming at V came to 7 bases and at J to 2 bases, leaving 5 bases not matched to a gene. Germline loops: CDR1 MNHEY, CDR2 SVGAGI. CDR3 length: 14 amino acids. This material consisted of CD4+ or CD8+ T cells sorted from blood, taken in a trial of the OX40 agonist ivuxolimab. The genes are TRBV6-5 and TRBJ2-7; 10 bases fit TRBD1. The receptor was derived from an adult with an advanced solid tumor such as melanoma, head and neck, liver or kidney cancer. The CDR3 sequence: CASNRQGAAYEQYF. The CDR3 DNA follows: TGTGCCAGCAACCGACAGGGGGCGGCCTACGAGCAGTACTTC.